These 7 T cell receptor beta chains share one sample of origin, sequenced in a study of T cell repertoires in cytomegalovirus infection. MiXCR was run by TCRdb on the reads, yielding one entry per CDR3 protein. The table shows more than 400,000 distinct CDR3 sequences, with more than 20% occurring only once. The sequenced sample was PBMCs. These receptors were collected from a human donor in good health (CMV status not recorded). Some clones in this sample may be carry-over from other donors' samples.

CDR3 residues: CASSQPTGVFYGYTF. The CDR3 DNA follows: TGCGCCAGCAGCCAACCTACTGGGGTCTTCTATGGCTACACCTTC. The V gene is TRBV4-1, the J gene TRBJ1-2; no clear D. Trimming took 2 bases from V and 4 from J, leaving 14 bases between them. Germline CDR1 MGHRA, CDR2 YSYEKL. The CDR3 runs to 15 residues.

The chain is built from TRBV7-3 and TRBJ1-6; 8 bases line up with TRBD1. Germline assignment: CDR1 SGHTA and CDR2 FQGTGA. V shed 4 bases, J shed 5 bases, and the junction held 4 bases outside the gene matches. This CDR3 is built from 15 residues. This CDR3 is CASSSNRGNNSPLHF. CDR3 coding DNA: TGTGCCAGCAGCTCGAACAGGGGGAATAATTCACCCCTCCACTTT. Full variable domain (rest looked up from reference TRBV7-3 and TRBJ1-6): GAGVSQTPSNKVTEKGKYVELRCDPISGHTALYWYRQSLGQGPEFLIYFQGTGAADDSGLPNDRFFAVRPEGSVSTLKIQRTERGDSAVYLCASSSNRGNNSPLHFGNGTRLTVT.

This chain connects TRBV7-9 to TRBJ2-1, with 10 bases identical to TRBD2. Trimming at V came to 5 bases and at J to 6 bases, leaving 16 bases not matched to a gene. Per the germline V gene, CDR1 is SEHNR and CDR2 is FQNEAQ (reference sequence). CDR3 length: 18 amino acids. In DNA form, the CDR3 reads TGTGCCAGCAGCCCTGTAGGACACCAGCGGGAGGGCCCCAATGAGCAGTTCTTC. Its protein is CASSPVGHQREGPNEQFF.

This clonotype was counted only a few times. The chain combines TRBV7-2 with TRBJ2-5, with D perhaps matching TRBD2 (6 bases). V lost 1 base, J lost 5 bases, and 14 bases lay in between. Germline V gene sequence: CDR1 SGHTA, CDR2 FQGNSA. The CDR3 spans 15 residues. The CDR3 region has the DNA TGTGCCAGCAGCTTAGTAGGCGGGACTCGGGAGACCCAGTACTTC. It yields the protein CASSLVGGTRETQYF.

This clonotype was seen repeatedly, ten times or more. The CDR3 spells CASSTGGANGELFF. CDR3 nucleotide sequence: TGTGCCAGCAGTACGGGGGGAGCTAACGGGGAGCTGTTTTTT. The chain links TRBV7-2 to TRBJ2-2; the match to TRBD2 covers 7 bases. Germline-derived CDR1 and CDR2 are SGHTA and FQGNSA. J lost 7 bases, V lost 6 bases, and 8 bases had no gene match. CDR3 length: 14 amino acids.

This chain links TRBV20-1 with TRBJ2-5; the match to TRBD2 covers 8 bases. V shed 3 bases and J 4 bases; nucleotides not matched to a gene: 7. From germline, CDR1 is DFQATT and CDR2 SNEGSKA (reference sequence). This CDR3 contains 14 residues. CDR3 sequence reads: CSASRAGGRETQYF. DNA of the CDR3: TGCAGTGCTAGCCGGGCGGGGGGACGAGAGACCCAGTACTTC.

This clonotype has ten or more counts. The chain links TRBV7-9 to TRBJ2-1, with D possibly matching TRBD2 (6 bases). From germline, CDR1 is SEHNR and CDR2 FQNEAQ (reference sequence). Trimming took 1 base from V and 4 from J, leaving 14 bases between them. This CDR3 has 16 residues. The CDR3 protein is CASSLELAARYNEQFF. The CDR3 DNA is TGTGCCAGCAGCTTAGAATTAGCGGCTAGATACAATGAGCAGTTCTTC.